Shown below are 21 T cell receptor beta chains from a single sample sequenced in a study of OX40 agonist ivuxolimab in advanced cancers. The repertoire was sequenced with immunoSEQ multiplex PCR; TCRdb's copy has only in-frame clones and lacks some. The sample contains some 66,000 clones, about four fifths of which appear only once. Here the sequenced sample was CD4+ or CD8+ T cells sorted from blood, taken in a trial of the OX40 agonist ivuxolimab. Receptors were obtained from an adult with an advanced solid tumor such as melanoma, head and neck, liver or kidney cancer.

V gene TRBV7-9 combines with J gene TRBJ2-3; possibly TRBD2 for D (5 bases). The ends were cut back, 5 bases at V and 2 bases at J, with 11 bases in the middle. The CDR3 consists of 14 residues. The germline V gene encodes CDR1 SEHNR and CDR2 FQNEAQ (reference sequence). This CDR3 is CASSEDWNTDTQYF. The CDR3 nucleotides are TGTGCCAGCAGCGAGGACTGGAACACAGATACGCAGTATTTT. The full variable domain, its missing parts supplied by reference TRBV7-9 and TRBJ2-3, is DTGVSQNPRHKITKRGQNVTFRCDPISEHNRLYWYRQTLGQGPEFLTYFQNEAQLEKSRLLSDRFSAERPKGSFSTLEIQRTEQGDSAMYLCASSEDWNTDTQYFGPGTRLTVL.

The chain uses TRBV28 and TRBJ2-5, with 9 bases identical to TRBD1. The length of the CDR3 is 15 residues. J lost 7 bases, V lost 4 bases, and 10 bases had no gene match. Germline loops: CDR1 MDHEN, CDR2 SYDVKM. CDR3 DNA: TGTGCCAGCAGTTCCACCGGGACAGGGTTTCGGACCCAGTACTTC. Translated, it gives CASSSTGTGFRTQYF.

CDR3 in amino acids: CASSLSQATYEQYF. The CDR3 nucleotides are TGTGCCAGCAGCTTAAGTCAGGCGACCTACGAGCAGTACTTC. The chain has TRBV7-2 and TRBJ2-7; D is unresolved. This CDR3 is built from 14 residues. From germline, CDR1 is SGHTA and CDR2 FQGNSA. Trimming left V 2 bases short and J 2 bases short, with 10 bases between. The full variable domain, completed using reference TRBV7-2 and TRBJ2-7, is GAGVSQSPSNKVTEKGKDVELRCDPISGHTALYWYRQSLGQGLEFLIYFQGNSAPDKSGLPSDRFSAERTGGSVSTLTIQRTQQEDSAVYLCASSLSQATYEQYFGPGTRLTVT.

This clone was counted only a few times. The J gene is TRBJ1-3, the V gene TRBV7-9; a weak D match, TRBD1 (5 bases). V was cut by 4 bases and J by 1 base, with 8 bases left in between. The germline gives CDR1 SEHNR, CDR2 FQNEAQ (reference sequence). The CDR3 is 14 residues long. The CDR3: CASSSPGSGNTIYF. The CDR3, as DNA: TGTGCCAGCAGCTCGCCAGGGTCTGGAAACACCATATATTTT.

The V call is TRBV27, the J call TRBJ1-2, with TRBD1 matching 7 bases. The CDR3 is 12 amino acids. Germline V lookup: CDR1 MNHEY, CDR2 SMNVEV (reference sequence). V shed 2 bases, J shed 14 bases, and the junction held 8 bases outside the gene matches. The CDR3 DNA reads TGTGCCAGCAGTTTAAAAAGGGGGCCGGAAACCTTC. It specifies CASSLKRGPETF.

The chain joins TRBV6-1 to TRBJ2-1, with 7 bases matching TRBD2. The germline V gene has CDR1 MNHNS and CDR2 SASEGT. Trimming removed 4 bases from V and 0 bases from J; junction bases left unmatched: 9. The CDR3 contains 17 residues. The CDR3: CASSAQVGGSSYNEQFF. As DNA, the CDR3 is TGTGCCAGCAGTGCGCAAGTGGGGGGGAGCTCCTACAATGAGCAGTTCTTC.

CDR3 DNA sequence: TGTGCCAGTAGTCCTCCGGGGTTCTACGAGCAGTACTTC. Its protein product is CASSPPGFYEQYF. The chain combines TRBV19 with TRBJ2-7, with D tentatively TRBD2 (5 bases). The CDR3 loop spans 13 amino acids. V was cut by 5 bases and J by 3 bases, with 11 bases left in between. Germline lookup yields CDR1 LNHDA and CDR2 SQIVND (reference sequence).

The V gene is TRBV7-2, the J gene TRBJ2-7, with D possibly being TRBD1 (6 bases). Trimming took off 1 base at V and 5 bases at J, with 21 bases between the two ends. This CDR3 has 17 residues. Germline V CDR1 and CDR2: SGHTA, FQGNSA. DNA of the CDR3: TGTGCCAGCAGCTTAGGGATACCCGACAGGTTTTTCAACGAGCAGTACTTC. Encoded protein: CASSLGIPDRFFNEQYF.

The CDR3 DNA is TGTGCCATCAGTGTAAGCGGGAGCCCCGCGGGGGAGACCCAGTACTTC. It yields the protein CAISVSGSPAGETQYF. The genes are TRBV10-3 and TRBJ2-5, with TRBD2 matching over 8 bases. The CDR3 has 16 residues. Germline CDR1 reads ENHRY; CDR2 reads SYGVKD. The V segment lost 4 bases and the J segment 5 bases; nucleotides outside the gene matches: 12.

The chain joins TRBV6-5 to TRBJ1-5; D unclear. Germline V gives CDR1 MNHEY, CDR2 SVGAGI. This CDR3 region has 13 residues. The V and J ends lost 10 bases and 7 bases respectively, with 17 bases between them. The CDR3 is CATVDGAWQPQHF. CDR3 in DNA: TGTGCCACCGTGGACGGAGCTTGGCAGCCCCAGCATTTT.

The table lists this clone with a few counts. The DNA of the CDR3 is TGCGCCAGCAGCTTGACGGGAGGTATCCACGAGCAGTACTTC. This gives the protein CASSLTGGIHEQYF. The rearrangement uses TRBV5-1 and TRBJ2-7; the match to TRBD2 covers 7 bases. V gave up 1 base and J gave up 5 bases; unmatched junction bases: 6. CDR1 and CDR2 (germline): SGHRS, YFSETQ. The length of the CDR3 is 14 residues.

The V call is TRBV6-5, the J call TRBJ2-1; 12 bases are shared with TRBD2. Germline V gene data show CDR1 as MNHEY and CDR2 as SVGAGI. Trimming at V came to 2 bases and at J to 7 bases, leaving 3 bases not matched to a gene. CDR3 length: 15 residues. The CDR3 spells CASSYMTSGSNEQFF. The CDR3 DNA sequence: TGTGCCAGCAGTTACATGACTAGCGGGAGTAATGAGCAGTTCTTC.

The chain combines TRBV19 with TRBJ2-3; TRBD2 matches at 7 bases. Germline values: CDR1 LNHDA, CDR2 SQIVND (reference sequence). J gave up 4 bases and V 1 base, and 8 bases lay outside the gene matches. This CDR3 is built from 16 residues. The chain's CDR3 is CASSIGASGPADTQYF. DNA of the CDR3: TGTGCCAGTAGTATAGGGGCTAGCGGTCCCGCAGATACGCAGTATTTT.

V gene TRBV2 combines with J gene TRBJ2-3; D remains ambiguous. The CDR3 has 14 amino acids. Trimming took 7 bases from V and 4 from J, leaving 15 bases between them. Germline V lookup: CDR1 SNHLY, CDR2 FYNNEI. CDR3 loop: CASKRNIGPDTQYF. CDR3 nucleotide sequence: TGTGCCAGCAAGCGTAATATAGGGCCAGATACGCAGTATTTT.

This chain uses TRBV21-1 with TRBJ1-5; TRBD1 was called by the table and not checked on the DNA. TRBV21-1 is marked as a pseudogene. The CDR3 runs to 17 residues. The CDR3 loop reads CASSSRTGVVVRQPQHF. CDR3 in DNA: TGTGCCAGCAGCAGTCGGACAGGGGTCGTGGTTAGGCAGCCCCAGCATTTT.

The V call is TRBV5-1, the J call TRBJ2-5; D not certain. There are 16 residues in the CDR3. Germline lookup yields CDR1 SGHRS and CDR2 YFSETQ. Deletions cut 0 bases from V and 2 bases from J, with 14 bases between. The CDR3 nucleotides read TGCGCCAGCAGCTTGGGAGCCTGGATAGATCAAGAGACCCAGTACTTC. It translates to CASSLGAWIDQETQYF.

The gene calls are TRBV6-1 and TRBJ1-4, with TRBD1 matching over 7 bases. The CDR3 runs to 18 residues. The germline V gene encodes CDR1 MNHNS and CDR2 SASEGT. V dropped 3 bases and J dropped 0; count of bases not matched to a gene: 10. The CDR3 bases are TGTGCCAGCAGTGAGCGATGGGACAGTCTGGCAACTAATGAAAAACTGTTTTTT. It codes for CASSERWDSLATNEKLFF.

The chain joins TRBV5-1 to TRBJ2-3; D unclear. Germline lookup yields CDR1 SGHRS and CDR2 YFSETQ. The ends were cut back, 0 bases at V and 1 base at J, with 3 bases in the middle. This CDR3 has 13 residues. CDR3: CASSLEGTDTQYF. The CDR3 DNA follows: TGCGCCAGCAGCTTGGAAGGCACAGATACGCAGTATTTT. Full variable domain (missing parts from reference TRBV5-1 and TRBJ2-3): KAGVTQTPRYLIKTRGQQVTLSCSPISGHRSVSWYQQTPGQGLQFLFEYFSETQRNKGNFPGRFSGRQFSNSRSEMNVSTLELGDSALYLCASSLEGTDTQYFGPGTRLTVL.

The CDR3 region has the DNA TGTGCCAGCACCTCGGGGGTAGCGAGGAGCACAGATACGCAGTATTTT. Its translation is CASTSGVARSTDTQYF. This chain uses TRBV2 with TRBJ2-3; maybe TRBD2 (6 bases). The germline V gene has CDR1 SNHLY and CDR2 FYNNEI. V dropped 7 bases and J dropped 0 bases, with 17 bases sitting between them. CDR3 length equals 16 residues.

The gene calls are TRBV25-1 and TRBJ2-5, with TRBD1 as a possible D gene (6 bases). The closer fit of TRBJ2-7 to the DNA end suggests the J call may be wrong. The CDR3 consists of 13 residues. The germline gives CDR1 MGHDK, CDR2 SYGVNS. The CDR3 coding sequence is TGTGCCAGCAGTCGGCCAGGGGCCTACGAGCAGTACTTC. Translated, it gives CASSRPGAYEQYF.

J is TRBJ1-5 and V is TRBV27, with 7 bases aligning to TRBD1. CDR1 MNHEY and CDR2 SMNVEV come from the germline V gene (reference sequence). V lost 5 bases and J lost 3; bases outside the gene matches: 16. The CDR3 covers 18 residues. CDR3 bases: TGTGCCAGCAGTGGGAGGGGGCCTGGGGTAGGCCTCAATCAGCCCCAGCATTTT. Translating gives CASSGRGPGVGLNQPQHF.